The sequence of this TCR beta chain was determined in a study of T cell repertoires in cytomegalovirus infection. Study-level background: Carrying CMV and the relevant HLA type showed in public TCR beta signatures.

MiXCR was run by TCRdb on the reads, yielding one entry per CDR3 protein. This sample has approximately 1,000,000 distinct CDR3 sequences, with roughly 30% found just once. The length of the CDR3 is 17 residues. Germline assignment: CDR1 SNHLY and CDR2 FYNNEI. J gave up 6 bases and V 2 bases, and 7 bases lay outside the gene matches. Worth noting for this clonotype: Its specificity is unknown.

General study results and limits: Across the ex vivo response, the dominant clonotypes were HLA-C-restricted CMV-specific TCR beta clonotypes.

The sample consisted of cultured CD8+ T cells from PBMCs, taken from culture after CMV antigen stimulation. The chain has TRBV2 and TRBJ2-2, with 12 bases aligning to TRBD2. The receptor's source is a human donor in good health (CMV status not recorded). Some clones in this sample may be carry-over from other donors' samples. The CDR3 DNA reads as TGTGCCAGCAGTGAACCGTGGACTAGCGGGGTCCCCGGGGAGCTGTTTTTT. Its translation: CASSEPWTSGVPGELFF.